The 17 T cell receptor beta chains below all came from one sample that was sequenced in a study of identical twins. MiXCR, run by TCRdb on the 5' RACE reads, gives a single entry per CDR3 protein. The data contain about 890,000 distinct CDR3 sequences, around an eighth of them singletons. The same specimen was also included in a second study, on yellow fever vaccine responses in identical twins.

The material sequenced was PBMCs. These TCRs come from a woman in her late teens or twenties in good health.

The sample holds a few counts of this clonotype. This chain uses TRBV25-1 with TRBJ2-2; no clear D. CDR3 size: 14 residues. The germline CDR1 and CDR2 sequences are MGHDK and SYGVNS. The V and J ends lost 7 bases and 2 bases respectively, with 11 bases between them. The CDR3 nucleotides are TGTGCCAGCATAGGGCACCATAACACCGGGGAGCTGTTTTTT. Its translation is CASIGHHNTGELFF.

This clonotype was detected only a few times. CDR3 bases: TGTGCCAGCAGCAAGGGACTAGCGGGGGGTTTAGAGACCCAGTACTTC. Its translation is CASSKGLAGGLETQYF. The V call is TRBV7-2, the J call TRBJ2-5, with TRBD2 matching 15 bases. Germline V gene lookup returns CDR1 SGHTA and CDR2 FQGNSA. J was trimmed by 4 bases and V by 5 bases; bases with no gene match: 5. The CDR3 covers 16 residues.

This chain uses TRBV20-1 with TRBJ1-1; no firm D call. V was trimmed by 4 bases and J by 1 base, leaving 19 bases between them. Germline V gene sequence: CDR1 DFQATT, CDR2 SNEGSKA (reference sequence). The CDR3 has 16 amino acids. CDR3 sequence: CSATPPWAGKNTEAFF. As DNA, the CDR3 is TGCAGTGCTACACCTCCCTGGGCAGGAAAGAACACTGAAGCTTTCTTT.

This chain connects TRBV12-3 or TRBV12-4 to TRBJ2-2; 12 bases are a match to TRBD2. V lost 6 bases to trimming and J lost 7 bases; unmatched junction nucleotides: 9. This CDR3 is 16 amino acids long. CDR3 region: CASRRSSGGASGELFF. The CDR3 nucleotides read TGTGCCAGCAGGCGATCTAGCGGGGGGGCAAGCGGGGAGCTGTTTTTT.

This clonotype came up a few times. The V and J genes are TRBV11-2 and TRBJ1-3; TRBD1 might be the D (5 bases). Trimming removed 3 bases at V and 8 bases at J, with 14 bases between. Germline assignment: CDR1 SGHAT and CDR2 FQNNGV. The CDR3 spans 14 residues. CDR3 residues: CASSFPGGGDTIYF. As DNA, the CDR3 is TGTGCCAGCAGCTTCCCCGGTGGGGGGGACACCATATATTTT.

This clonotype was found many times. V gene TRBV20-1 combines with J gene TRBJ2-1; 8 bases are a match to TRBD2. The CDR3 extends over 13 amino acids. Looked up from germline, CDR1 is DFQATT and CDR2 is SNEGSKA (reference sequence). The CDR3 here is CSVGLAPNNEQFF. CDR3 nucleotides: TGCAGCGTCGGACTAGCACCGAACAATGAGCAGTTCTTC.

The V call is TRBV9, the J call TRBJ2-5; TRBD2 agrees at 11 bases. With 0 bases clipped from V and 2 bases from J, the junction kept 27 bases outside the gene matches. The CDR3 spans 24 residues. The germline gives CDR1 SGDLS, CDR2 YYNGEE. The CDR3 here is CASSVVSREAWKQYSGGVQETQYF. The CDR3 bases are TGTGCCAGCAGCGTAGTGAGCCGGGAAGCGTGGAAACAATATAGCGGGGGGGTTCAAGAGACCCAGTACTTC.

This clonotype was counted only a few times. The chain has TRBV12-3 or TRBV12-4 and TRBJ2-7; the match to TRBD1 covers 9 bases. After removal of 6 bases from V and 3 bases from J, the junction contained 6 bases not matched to a gene. This CDR3 has 14 amino acids. The CDR3 nucleotides are TGTGCCAGCAGCCAGACAGGGGGTTACTACGAGCAGTACGTC. Translating gives CASSQTGGYYEQYV.

There are many counts of this clonotype. This chain connects TRBV7-2 to TRBJ2-4, with unresolved D. The V end lost 3 bases, the J end lost 8 bases, and 17 bases lay between the germline ends. This CDR3 contains 15 residues. The germline CDR1 and CDR2 sequences are SGHTA and FQGNSA. The CDR3 bases are TGTGCCAGCAGCTTTCAAAGCGCCTCGTTGGACATTCAGTACTTC. This gives the protein CASSFQSASLDIQYF.

This clonotype was counted at least ten times. The chain carries TRBV4-1 and TRBJ2-1, with D hard to call. CDR3 length: 15 residues. CDR1 and CDR2 from the germline V gene are MGHRA and YSYEKL. Trimming took 0 bases from V and 1 from J, leaving 7 bases between them. The CDR3 coding sequence is TGCGCCAGCAGCCAAGATTATGCATCCTACAATGAGCAGTTCTTC. The encoded protein is CASSQDYASYNEQFF.

This clonotype was counted only a few times. The chain employs TRBV19 and TRBJ2-7; TRBD1 matches at 8 bases. The junction had 7 bases not matched to a gene; V was cut back by 9 bases and J by 0 bases. The CDR3 covers 14 residues. Germline-derived CDR1 and CDR2 are LNHDA and SQIVND (reference sequence). The CDR3 loop is CASNTGGSSYEQYF. The CDR3 DNA reads TGTGCCAGCAATACAGGGGGGAGCTCCTACGAGCAGTACTTC.

The sample holds many counts of this clonotype. The DNA for the CDR3 is TGTGCCAGCAGCCCCGGGGCAGGGGGCCTTCCTAACTATGGCTACACCTTC. Translation gives CASSPGAGGLPNYGYTF. The chain has TRBV12-3 or TRBV12-4 and TRBJ1-2; 8 bases agree with TRBD1. The length of the CDR3 is 17 residues. The ends lost 6 bases at V and 0 bases at J; junction bases unmatched: 12.

The chain uses TRBV15 and TRBJ2-7; D is undetermined. Germline CDR1 LNHNV, CDR2 YYDKDF (reference sequence). V lost 5 bases, J lost 5 bases, and 10 bases lay in between. The CDR3 covers 12 residues. The CDR3 DNA sequence: TGTGCCACCAGCCGCCCGGCCAACGAGCAGTACTTC. Translated: CATSRPANEQYF.

The rearrangement joins TRBV7-9 to TRBJ2-7; D gene unclear. Trimming stripped 5 bases from V and 6 bases from J, with 20 bases between. The CDR3 has 15 residues. CDR1 and CDR2 from the germline V gene are SEHNR and FQNEAQ (reference sequence). The CDR3 DNA sequence: TGTGCCAGCAGCCTACAGAGAACCTTCGTCGGCGAGCAGTACTTC. Translating gives CASSLQRTFVGEQYF.

J is TRBJ2-1 and V is TRBV20-1; 9 nucleotides align to TRBD2. CDR3 size: 14 residues. The trim removed 3 bases at V and 7 bases at J, leaving 7 bases unmatched. Germline lookup yields CDR1 DFQATT and CDR2 SNEGSKA (reference sequence). The CDR3 region has the DNA TGCAGTGCTAGCGCTGGACTAGCGAGGAATGAGCAGTTCTTC. It yields the protein CSASAGLARNEQFF.

This clonotype appeared a few times. The chain links TRBV24-1 to TRBJ2-3, with TRBD2 matching over 7 bases. CDR3 length: 15 residues. V lost 5 bases and J lost 4; bases outside the gene matches: 8. Looked up from germline, CDR1 is KGHDR and CDR2 is SFDVKD. CDR3 sequence reads: CATSGASGVADTQYF. CDR3 nucleotides: TGTGCCACCAGTGGGGCTAGCGGTGTTGCAGATACGCAGTATTTT.

The CDR3 DNA reads TGCAGTGCTAGAGTCGCAGGGCGGGACACCGGGGAGCTGTTTTTT. The encoded protein is CSARVAGRDTGELFF. The rearrangement joins TRBV20-1 to TRBJ2-2; the D gene could be TRBD1 or TRBD2 (5 bases each). Trimming stripped 1 base from V and 3 bases from J, with 12 bases between. The germline CDR1 and CDR2 sequences are DFQATT and SNEGSKA (reference sequence). CDR3 size: 15 residues.